Shown below are 18 T cell receptor beta chains from a single sample sequenced in a study of blood T cell repertoires in COVID-19. TCRdb's table, derived via immunoSEQ multiplex PCR, lists solely in-frame clones and lacks some. The sample consists of about 330,000 clones, 88% of them appearing once. The sample taken for sequencing was peripheral blood. The receptors were gathered from a woman between 50 and 59 years old with active or convalescent COVID-19.

The chain uses TRBV6-5 and TRBJ1-2, with a possible D match to TRBD1 (5 bases). Deletions cut 7 bases from V and 8 bases from J, with 14 bases between. Germline V lookup: CDR1 MNHEY, CDR2 SVGAGI. This CDR3 comprises 12 residues. CDR3 sequence: CASIGAGGGYTF. CDR3 nucleotides: TGTGCCAGCATTGGGGCGGGAGGCGGCTACACCTTC.

J is TRBJ2-4 and V is TRBV3-1 (or the pseudogene TRBV3-2), with D perhaps matching TRBD2 (5 bases). Germline V gene sequence: CDR1 LGHDT, CDR2 YNNKEL (reference sequence). V gave up 4 bases and J gave up 0 bases, with 13 bases separating them. The CDR3 sequence is 16 residues long. Here the CDR3 reads CASSPGLRLAKNIQYF. The CDR3 DNA reads as TGTGCCAGCAGCCCAGGACTTCGGCTAGCCAAAAACATTCAGTACTTC.

This clone appeared a few times. The chain combines TRBV5-1 with TRBJ2-7; D is ambiguous. The CDR3 length is 14 residues. Germline V gives CDR1 SGHRS, CDR2 YFSETQ. The V end lost 3 bases, the J end lost 3 bases, and 13 bases lay between the germline ends. The CDR3 spells CASSWARSGYEQYF. CDR3 bases: TGCGCCAGCAGCTGGGCCCGGTCAGGCTACGAGCAGTACTTC.

V gene TRBV10-2 combines with J gene TRBJ2-5; 11 nucleotides agree with TRBD1. The CDR3 has 15 amino acids. CDR1 and CDR2 (germline): WSHSY, SAAADI. The trim removed 6 bases at V and 4 bases at J, leaving 7 bases unmatched. DNA for the CDR3: TGCGCCAGCAGCGTCGGACAGGGGGCCTCAGAGACCCAGTACTTC. Translating gives CASSVGQGASETQYF.

In this sample, this clone turned up once. The CDR3 sequence: CASSSSGLVHQPQHF. DNA for the CDR3: TGTGCCAGCAGTTCATCAGGGTTAGTTCATCAGCCCCAGCATTTT. The chain links TRBV28 to TRBJ1-5; perhaps TRBD1 as D (5 bases). The CDR3 sequence is 15 residues long. Germline V gene data show CDR1 as MDHEN and CDR2 as SYDVKM. Trimming removed 4 bases from V and 5 bases from J, with 15 bases in between.

The chain carries TRBV14 and TRBJ2-2; D is perhaps TRBD2 (5 bases). The germline V gene encodes CDR1 SGHDN and CDR2 FVKESK. The CDR3 extends over 16 amino acids. Deletions cut 3 bases from V and 5 bases from J, with 16 bases between. The CDR3 region has the DNA TGTGCCAGCAGCCAGGCACTAGGGAGCAGTACCGGGGAGCTGTTTTTT. As protein: CASSQALGSSTGELFF.

This chain connects TRBV6-5 to TRBJ2-1; a weak D match, TRBD2 (5 bases). The germline CDR1 and CDR2 sequences are MNHEY and SVGAGI. This CDR3 has 14 amino acids. V was shortened by 0 bases and J by 7 bases, with 10 bases between the two germline ends. CDR3: CASSYSGLQNEQFF. Written as DNA, the CDR3 is TGTGCCAGCAGTTACTCTGGACTCCAGAATGAGCAGTTCTTC.

The chain carries TRBV14 and TRBJ1-1, with 11 bases fitting TRBD1. The CDR3 loop spans 12 amino acids. J gave up 7 bases and V 9 bases, and 4 bases lay outside the gene matches. CDR1 SGHDN and CDR2 FVKESK come from the germline V gene. The CDR3 loop is CASGTGGFEAFF. As DNA, the CDR3 is TGTGCCAGTGGGACAGGGGGATTTGAAGCTTTCTTT.

The chain has TRBV5-1 and TRBJ2-7; D may be TRBD1 (5 bases). CDR3 length equals 18 residues. CDR1 and CDR2 (germline): SGHRS, YFSETQ. V gave up 0 bases and J gave up 3 bases, with 22 bases separating them. CDR3 nucleotides: TGCGCCAGCAGCTTGGTTCCACCGACAGAGAGATTATTCTACGAGCAGTACTTC. Amino acid sequence: CASSLVPPTERLFYEQYF.

This chain links TRBV24-1 with TRBJ1-2, with 7 bases lining up with TRBD1. Germline loops: CDR1 KGHDR, CDR2 SFDVKD. The CDR3 runs 13 residues. The V and J ends lost 3 bases and 6 bases, in that order; junction bases with no gene match: 3. CDR3 nucleotides: TGTGCCACCAGTGATCTGACAGGGAATGGCTACACCTTC. It encodes CATSDLTGNGYTF.

The chain couples TRBV5-8 to TRBJ2-7; D possibly corresponds to TRBD1 (6 bases). Germline V gene sequence: CDR1 SGHTS, CDR2 YDEGEE. The V end lost 3 bases, the J end lost 0 bases, and 7 bases lay between the germline ends. The CDR3 runs 13 residues. CDR3 nucleotides: TGTGCCAGCAGCTGGGACAACTCCTACGAGCAGTACTTC. Translating it yields CASSWDNSYEQYF. Complete variable domain (other parts from reference TRBV5-8 and TRBJ2-7): EAGVTQSPTHLIKTRGQQATLRCSPISGHTSVYWYQQALGLGLQFLLWYDEGEERNRGNFPPRFSGRQFPNYSSELNVNALELEDSALYLCASSWDNSYEQYFGPGTRLTVT.

The V and J genes are TRBV19 and TRBJ1-2; a weak D match, TRBD1 (6 bases). Germline-derived CDR1 and CDR2 are LNHDA and SQIVND (reference sequence). V was pared by 2 bases and J by 4 bases, with 23 bases between. The CDR3 is 18 residues long. The CDR3: CASSISGGSPDRSYGYTF. The CDR3 DNA reads TGTGCCAGTAGTATAAGTGGTGGTTCTCCGGACAGAAGCTATGGCTACACCTTC.

V usage is TRBV6-1 and J usage is TRBJ2-5; D is undetermined. CDR1 is MNHNS and CDR2 is SASEGT in the germline V gene. Trimming took 1 base from V and 2 from J, leaving 14 bases between them. The CDR3 runs 16 residues. CDR3 DNA sequence: TGTGCCAGCAGTGAAGTTAGTTCCCTGCCGCAAGAGACCCAGTACTTC. Protein product: CASSEVSSLPQETQYF.

The V call is TRBV7-9, the J call TRBJ2-2; tentative D call: TRBD1 (5 bases). In germline, CDR1 is SEHNR, CDR2 FQNEAQ (reference sequence). This CDR3 has 18 amino acids. With 1 base removed from V and 4 bases from J, the gap between germline ends came to 19 bases. This CDR3 reads CASSLEARALRSTGELFF. The CDR3 region has the DNA TGTGCCAGCAGCTTAGAGGCCAGGGCCCTTCGATCCACCGGGGAGCTGTTTTTT.

V gene TRBV30 combines with J gene TRBJ1-1, with D possibly being TRBD1 (5 bases). The CDR3 totals 12 residues. Trimming shortened V by 4 bases and J by 10 bases, and 16 bases separated the two germline ends. Germline V gene sequence: CDR1 GTSNPN, CDR2 SVGIG (reference sequence). The CDR3 DNA sequence: TGTGCCTGGAAGGGCATCATCACAGGAGCTTTCTTT. Translated, it gives CAWKGIITGAFF. Combining the CDR3 with reference TRBV30 and TRBJ1-1 gives the whole variable domain SQTIHQWPATLVQPVGSPLSLECTVEGTSNPNLYWYRQAAGRGLQLLFYSVGIGQISSEVPQNLSASRPQDRQFILSSKKLLLSDSGFYLCAWKGIITGAFFGQGTRLTVV.

The chain recombines TRBV19 with TRBJ2-7; 7 bases fit TRBD1. CDR3 length: 16 amino acids. V was pared by 3 bases and J by 7 bases, with 15 bases of the junction left unmatched. CDR1 is LNHDA, CDR2 SQIVND, per germline (reference sequence). The CDR3 reads CASSIVLGQGVGEQYF. The CDR3 nucleotides read TGTGCCAGTAGTATCGTGTTAGGGCAGGGGGTCGGTGAGCAGTACTTC.

V gene TRBV4-1 combines with J gene TRBJ2-7; possibly TRBD2 for D (5 bases). Trimming took off 4 bases at V and 5 bases at J, with 18 bases between the two ends. In germline, CDR1 is MGHRA, CDR2 YSYEKL. This CDR3 is 15 amino acids long. Here the CDR3 reads CASSRLPAGGHEQYF. In DNA form, the CDR3 reads TGCGCCAGCAGCCGGCTTCCGGCAGGCGGGCACGAGCAGTACTTC.

The J gene is TRBJ1-1, the V gene TRBV27; D is undetermined. V lost 4 bases and J 5 bases, leaving 11 bases between the germline ends. CDR1 MNHEY and CDR2 SMNVEV come from the germline V gene (reference sequence). CDR3 length: 13 residues. The CDR3 loop reads CASSWRLWTEAFF. CDR3 DNA sequence: TGTGCCAGCAGTTGGAGACTGTGGACTGAAGCTTTCTTT.